The rows below give T cell receptor beta chains drawn from one sample of a study of blood T cell repertoires in COVID-19. TCRdb's copy holds only in-frame clones and misses some; the assay was immunoSEQ multiplex PCR. The data contain 150,000 to 200,000 clones, 70% to 90% of them singletons. Sequencing input: PBMCs or T cells enriched from blood (not recorded which). The receptors were gathered from a middle-aged woman in a cohort exposed to, infected with or recovered from COVID-19 (not recorded which). Both conserved end residues are part of each CDR3. D genes are given only for firm matches. Rows give clone size only sometimes, using once, few, many, or a class for an expanded clone.

once TRBJ2-1 NA TRBV5-1 TGCGCCAGCAGTTCGGGGAGCTCCTACAATGAGCAGTTCTTC CASSSGSSYNEQFF
NA TRBJ2-5 TRBD1 TRBV6-5 TGTGCCAGCAGTTCAGTCCGGGACAGGTACCAAGAGACCCAGTACTTC CASSSVRDRYQETQYF
NA TRBJ2-7 NA TRBV7-2 TGTGCCAGCCACCTCGGTGGGGCAGGGCTGCGTCAGGGGCAGTACTTC CASHLGGAGLRQGQYF
once TRBJ1-2 TRBD1 TRBV18 TGTGCCAGCTCACCACCGGGACAGGGGATCAGCGGCTACACCTTC CASSPPGQGISGYTF
NA TRBJ2-2 TRBD2 TRBV3-1/TRBV3-2 TGTGCCAGCAGCCAAGAACTGTGGAGCGGGAGGGTCGGGGAGCTGTTTTTT CASSQELWSGRVGELFF
NA TRBJ2-7 TRBD2 TRBV5-4 TGTGCCACCAGACCGGGACTAGCGGCCCAGAGCTCGTCCGAGCAGTACTTC CATRPGLAAQSSSEQYF
NA TRBJ1-2 NA TRBV4-2 TGTGCCAGCAGTCAGTCGGACGCAGGGTATGGCTACACCTTC CASSQSDAGYGYTF
NA TRBJ2-5 TRBD2 TRBV3-1/TRBV3-2 TGTGCCAGCAGCACCATCAGGACTAGCGGGGGCCAAGAGACCCAGTACTTC CASSTIRTSGGQETQYF
few TRBJ2-5 TRBD1 TRBV19 TGTGCCAGTAGTGTCGGCGTGACAGGGCGGCACGAGACCCAGTACTTC CASSVGVTGRHETQYF
NA TRBJ1-1 NA TRBV7-9 TGTGCCAGCAGCTTAATTGGTCAGGAATTGGGCACTGAAGCTTTCTTT CASSLIGQELGTEAFF
NA TRBJ1-3 TRBD1 TRBV12-5 TGTGCTAGTGGACCCCAGGGGGCTGGAAACACCATATATTTT CASGPQGAGNTIYF